This T cell receptor beta chain is from a study of cytomegalovirus exposure and HLA in healthy donors. Amplification used 60 Vbeta primers and 13 Jbeta primers. The table came from immunoSEQ multiplex PCR; TCRdb's copy has only in-frame clones and leaves some out. The table has about 170,000 clones, around 76% seen once. This CDR3 contains 16 residues. The V end lost 2 bases, the J end lost 4 bases, and 15 bases lay between the germline ends. Per the germline V gene, CDR1 is MNHEY and CDR2 is SVGAGI. This clone has only a few counts. The antigen is undetermined. Study-level findings and limits: About 87% or about 30% of the time was how often most TCR beta V segments were productive, according to an earlier analysis. What a later analysis reportedly showed was that an Asian-associated ancestry cluster had fewer N-insertions than the roughly 700-donor mean. There were some V segments, including TRBV6-2 and TRBV6-3, excluded as indistinguishable.

The rearrangement uses TRBV6-5 and TRBJ2-4, with D possibly matching TRBD2 (6 bases). Sequenced material: PBMCs. The TCR comes from a woman aged 30 to 39 in good health and CMV-seropositive. Here the CDR3 DNA reads TGTGCCAGCAGTTACAACTCTGTCGGAGGGAAAAACATTCAGTACTTC. Encoded protein: CASSYNSVGGKNIQYF.